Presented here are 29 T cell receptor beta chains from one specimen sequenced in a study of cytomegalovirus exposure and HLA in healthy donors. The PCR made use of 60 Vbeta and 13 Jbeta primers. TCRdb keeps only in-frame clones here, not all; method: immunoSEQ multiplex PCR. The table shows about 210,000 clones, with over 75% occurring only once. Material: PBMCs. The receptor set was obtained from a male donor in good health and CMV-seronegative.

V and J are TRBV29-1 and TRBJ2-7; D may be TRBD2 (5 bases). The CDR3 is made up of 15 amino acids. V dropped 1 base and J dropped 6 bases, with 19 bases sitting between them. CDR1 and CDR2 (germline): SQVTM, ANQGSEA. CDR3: CSVEGNREIMGEQYF. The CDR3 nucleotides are TGCAGCGTTGAAGGTAATCGGGAAATTATGGGCGAGCAGTACTTC.

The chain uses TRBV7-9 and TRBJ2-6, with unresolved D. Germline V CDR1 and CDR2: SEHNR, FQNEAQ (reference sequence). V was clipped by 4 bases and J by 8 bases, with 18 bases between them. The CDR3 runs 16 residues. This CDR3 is CASSSTRRLLSNVLTF. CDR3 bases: TGTGCCAGCAGCTCGACACGGCGCCTCCTGTCCAACGTCCTGACTTTC.

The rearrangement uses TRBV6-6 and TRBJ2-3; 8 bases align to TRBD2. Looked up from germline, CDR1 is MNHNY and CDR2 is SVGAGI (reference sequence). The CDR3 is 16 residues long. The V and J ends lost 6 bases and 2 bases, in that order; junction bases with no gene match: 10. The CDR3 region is CASRTLAGRLTDTQYF. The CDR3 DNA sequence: TGTGCCAGCAGGACTTTAGCGGGACGCCTCACAGATACGCAGTATTTT.

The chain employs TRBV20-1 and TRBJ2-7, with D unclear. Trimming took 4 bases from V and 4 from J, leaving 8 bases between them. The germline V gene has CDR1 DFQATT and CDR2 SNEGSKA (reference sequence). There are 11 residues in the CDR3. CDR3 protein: CSATESYEQYF. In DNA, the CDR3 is TGCAGTGCTACTGAGAGTTACGAGCAGTACTTC.

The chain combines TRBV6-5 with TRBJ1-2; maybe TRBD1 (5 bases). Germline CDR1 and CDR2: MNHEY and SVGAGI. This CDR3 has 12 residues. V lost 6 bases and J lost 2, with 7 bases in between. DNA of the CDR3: TGTGCCAGCAGGAAGGGGAACTATGGCTACACCTTC. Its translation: CASRKGNYGYTF.

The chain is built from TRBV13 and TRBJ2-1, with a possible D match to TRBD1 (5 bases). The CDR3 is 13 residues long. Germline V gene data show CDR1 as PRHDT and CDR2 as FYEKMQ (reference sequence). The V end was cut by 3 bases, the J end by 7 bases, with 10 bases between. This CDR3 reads CASSFRAGNEQFF. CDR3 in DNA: TGTGCCAGCAGCTTCAGGGCAGGGAATGAGCAGTTCTTC.

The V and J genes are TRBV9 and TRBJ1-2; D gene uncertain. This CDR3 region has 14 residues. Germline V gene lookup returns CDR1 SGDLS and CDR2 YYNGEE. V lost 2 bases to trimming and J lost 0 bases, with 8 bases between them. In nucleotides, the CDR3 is TGTGCCAGCAGCGTTTTGGGCGCTAACTATGGCTACACCTTC. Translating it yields CASSVLGANYGYTF.

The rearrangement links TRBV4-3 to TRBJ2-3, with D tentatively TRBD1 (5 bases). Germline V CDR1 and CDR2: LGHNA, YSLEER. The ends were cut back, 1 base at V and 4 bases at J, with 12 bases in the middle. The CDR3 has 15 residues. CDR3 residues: CASSQVRQGPDTQYF. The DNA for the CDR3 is TGCGCCAGCAGCCAAGTTCGGCAGGGCCCAGATACGCAGTATTTT.

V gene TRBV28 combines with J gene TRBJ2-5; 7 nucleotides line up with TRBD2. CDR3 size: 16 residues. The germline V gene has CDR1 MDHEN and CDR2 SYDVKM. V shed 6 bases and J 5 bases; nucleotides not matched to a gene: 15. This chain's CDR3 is CASRPWGGSGVETQYF. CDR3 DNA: TGTGCCAGCAGGCCCTGGGGCGGGAGCGGGGTGGAGACCCAGTACTTC.

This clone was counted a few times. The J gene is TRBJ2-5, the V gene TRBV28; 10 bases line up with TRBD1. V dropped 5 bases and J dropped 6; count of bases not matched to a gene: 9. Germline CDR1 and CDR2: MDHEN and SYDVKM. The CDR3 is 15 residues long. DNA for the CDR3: TGTGCCAGCAGTGCCTCCGGGACAGGGGTACAGACCCAGTACTTC. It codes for CASSASGTGVQTQYF.

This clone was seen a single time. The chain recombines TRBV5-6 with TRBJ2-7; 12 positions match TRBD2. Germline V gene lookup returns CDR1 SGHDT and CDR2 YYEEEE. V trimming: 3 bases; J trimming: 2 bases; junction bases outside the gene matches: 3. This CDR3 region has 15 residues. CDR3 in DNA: TGTGCCAGCAGCTACTCTAGCGGGGGGGCCTACGAGCAGTACTTC. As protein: CASSYSSGGAYEQYF.

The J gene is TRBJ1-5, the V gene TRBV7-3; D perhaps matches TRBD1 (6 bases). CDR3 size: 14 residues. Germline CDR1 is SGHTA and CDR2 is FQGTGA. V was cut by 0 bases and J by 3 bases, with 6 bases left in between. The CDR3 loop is CASSLTGANQPQHF. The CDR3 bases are TGTGCCAGCAGCTTAACGGGGGCCAATCAGCCCCAGCATTTT. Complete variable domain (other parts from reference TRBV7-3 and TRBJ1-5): GAGVSQTPSNKVTEKGKYVELRCDPISGHTALYWYRQSLGQGPEFLIYFQGTGAADDSGLPNDRFFAVRPEGSVSTLKIQRTERGDSAVYLCASSLTGANQPQHFGDGTRLSIL.

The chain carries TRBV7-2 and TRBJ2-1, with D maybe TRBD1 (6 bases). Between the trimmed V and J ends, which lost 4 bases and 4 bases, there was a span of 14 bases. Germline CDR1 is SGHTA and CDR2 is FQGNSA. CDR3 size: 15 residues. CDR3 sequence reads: CASSYSWGQYNEQFF. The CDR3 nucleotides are TGTGCCAGCAGCTATAGCTGGGGGCAATACAATGAGCAGTTCTTC.

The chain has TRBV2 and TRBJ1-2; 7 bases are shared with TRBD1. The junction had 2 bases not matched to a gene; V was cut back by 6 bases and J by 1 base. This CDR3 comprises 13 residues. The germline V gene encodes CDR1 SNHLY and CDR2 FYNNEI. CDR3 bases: TGTGCCAGCAGCCGACAGGGTAACTATGGCTACACCTTC. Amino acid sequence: CASSRQGNYGYTF.

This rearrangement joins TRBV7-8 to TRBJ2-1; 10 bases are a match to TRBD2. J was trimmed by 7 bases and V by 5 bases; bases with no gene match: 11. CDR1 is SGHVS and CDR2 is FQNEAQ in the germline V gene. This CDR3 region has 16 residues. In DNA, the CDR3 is TGTGCCAGCAGCCCCGGGGGTAGCGGGAGGCGAAATGAGCAGTTCTTC. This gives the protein CASSPGGSGRRNEQFF.

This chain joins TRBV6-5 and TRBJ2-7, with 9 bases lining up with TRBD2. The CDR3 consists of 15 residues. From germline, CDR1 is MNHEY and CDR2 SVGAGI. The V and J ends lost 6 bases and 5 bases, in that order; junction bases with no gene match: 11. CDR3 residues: CASSPVGLAIDEQYF. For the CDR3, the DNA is TGTGCCAGCAGCCCAGTCGGACTAGCGATCGACGAGCAGTACTTC.

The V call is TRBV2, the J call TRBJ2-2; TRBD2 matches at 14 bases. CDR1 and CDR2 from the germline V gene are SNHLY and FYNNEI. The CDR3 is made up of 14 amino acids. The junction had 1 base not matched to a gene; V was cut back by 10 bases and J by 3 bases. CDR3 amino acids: CATTSGRDTGELFF. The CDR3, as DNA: TGTGCCACGACTAGCGGGAGGGACACCGGGGAGCTGTTTTTT.

The CDR3 spells CASFPGQGAGGYTF. DNA of the CDR3: TGTGCCAGCTTCCCGGGACAGGGGGCCGGCGGCTACACCTTC. This sequence joins TRBV28 and TRBJ1-2; TRBD1 matches 12 bases. The CDR3 is 14 amino acids. In germline, CDR1 is MDHEN, CDR2 SYDVKM. The V gene end was trimmed by 8 bases and the J gene end by 8 bases; junction bases not matched to a gene: 9.

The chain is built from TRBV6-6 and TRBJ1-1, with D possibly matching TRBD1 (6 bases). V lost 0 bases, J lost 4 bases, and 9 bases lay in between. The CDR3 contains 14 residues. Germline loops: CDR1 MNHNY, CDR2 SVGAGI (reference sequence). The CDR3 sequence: CASSYSNRATEAFF. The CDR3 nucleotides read TGTGCCAGCAGTTACTCGAACAGGGCCACTGAAGCTTTCTTT.

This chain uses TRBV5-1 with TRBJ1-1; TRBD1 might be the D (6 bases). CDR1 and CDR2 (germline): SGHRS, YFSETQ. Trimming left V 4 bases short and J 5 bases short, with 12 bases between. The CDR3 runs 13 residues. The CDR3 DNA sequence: TGCGCCAGCAGCCTCAACAGGGATACTGAAGCTTTCTTT. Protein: CASSLNRDTEAFF.

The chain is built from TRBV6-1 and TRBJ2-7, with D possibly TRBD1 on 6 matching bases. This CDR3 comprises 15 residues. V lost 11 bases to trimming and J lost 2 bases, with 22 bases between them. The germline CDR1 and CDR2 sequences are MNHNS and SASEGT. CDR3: CAAEGIEDSPYEQYF. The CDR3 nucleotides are TGTGCCGCCGAGGGGATTGAGGACAGTCCCTACGAGCAGTACTTC.

This chain's CDR3 is CASRGGVGEQYF. The CDR3 bases are TGTGCCAGTAGAGGGGGGGTGGGTGAGCAGTACTTC. This chain links TRBV19 with TRBJ2-7; D perhaps matches TRBD2 (7 bases). The CDR3 spans 12 residues. Germline assignment: CDR1 LNHDA and CDR2 SQIVND (reference sequence). V was cut by 6 bases and J by 7 bases, with 13 bases left in between.

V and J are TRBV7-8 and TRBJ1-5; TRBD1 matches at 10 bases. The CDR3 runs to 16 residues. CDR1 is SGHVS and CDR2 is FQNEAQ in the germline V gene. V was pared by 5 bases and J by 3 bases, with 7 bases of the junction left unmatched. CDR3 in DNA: TGTGCCAGCAGCCGCGGGACAGGGGCCTTCAATCAGCCCCAGCATTTT. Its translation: CASSRGTGAFNQPQHF.

Here the CDR3 reads CASSPRTERNTIYF. The CDR3 DNA reads TGTGCCAGCAGTCCGAGGACAGAGCGAAACACCATATATTTT. The rearrangement links TRBV6-1 to TRBJ1-3, with TRBD1 as a possible D gene (6 bases). V was clipped by 5 bases and J by 5 bases, with 13 bases between them. The CDR3 runs 14 residues. CDR1 and CDR2 from the germline V gene are MNHNS and SASEGT.

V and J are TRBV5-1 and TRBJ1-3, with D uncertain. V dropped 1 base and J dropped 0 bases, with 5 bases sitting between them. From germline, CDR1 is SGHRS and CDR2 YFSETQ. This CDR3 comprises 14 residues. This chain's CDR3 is CASSLTVSGNTIYF. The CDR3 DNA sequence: TGCGCCAGCAGCTTGACAGTCTCTGGAAACACCATATATTTT.

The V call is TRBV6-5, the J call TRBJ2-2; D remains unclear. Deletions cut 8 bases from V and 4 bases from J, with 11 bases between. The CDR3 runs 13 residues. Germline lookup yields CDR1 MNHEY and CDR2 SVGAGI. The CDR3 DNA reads TGTGCCAGCTCTTCGGTGATCACCGGGGAGCTGTTTTTT. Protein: CASSSVITGELFF.

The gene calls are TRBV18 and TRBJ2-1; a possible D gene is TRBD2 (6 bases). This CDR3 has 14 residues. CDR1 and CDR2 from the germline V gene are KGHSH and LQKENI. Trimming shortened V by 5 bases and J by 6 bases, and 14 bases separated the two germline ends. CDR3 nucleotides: TGTGCCAGCTCAGGGTCGGGAGAGGGCAATGAGCAGTTCTTC. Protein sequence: CASSGSGEGNEQFF.

Written as DNA, the CDR3 is TGCAGCGTTAATGACATGAACACTGAAGCTTTCTTT. Protein product: CSVNDMNTEAFF. This sequence joins TRBV29-1 and TRBJ1-1; D unclear. V was clipped by 5 bases and J by 0 bases, with 7 bases between them. This CDR3 is built from 12 residues. Germline assignment: CDR1 SQVTM and CDR2 ANQGSEA.

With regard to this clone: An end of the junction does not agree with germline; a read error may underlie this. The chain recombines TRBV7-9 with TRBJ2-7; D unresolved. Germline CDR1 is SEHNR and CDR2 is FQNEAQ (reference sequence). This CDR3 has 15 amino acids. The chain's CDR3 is CSSSSYLTPIYEQYF. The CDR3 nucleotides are TGTTCCAGCAGCTCCTATCTGACACCGATCTACGAGCAGTACTTC.